The 20 T cell receptor beta chains below all came from one sample that was sequenced in a study of T cells in tuberculosis. Produced via immunoSEQ multiplex PCR; TCRdb's table is partial and in-frame only. The table records about 28,000 clones, around 90% of them present only once. Source material: PBMCs. The receptor set was obtained from a donor under 30 with latent tuberculosis or without tuberculosis infection.

The CDR3 DNA reads TGTGCCAGCAGCCCTAGGACAGGGTCGACCTACGAGCAGTACTTC. It translates to CASSPRTGSTYEQYF. The chain links TRBV7-2 to TRBJ2-7; 8 bases map to TRBD1. Trimming cost V 5 bases and J 2 bases; bases outside gene matches: 8. The CDR3 consists of 15 residues. Germline CDR1 SGHTA, CDR2 FQGNSA.

This chain uses TRBV7-2 with TRBJ2-7; D is possibly TRBD2 (5 bases). The CDR3 totals 14 residues. V dropped 3 bases and J dropped 6 bases, with 15 bases sitting between them. Germline V CDR1 and CDR2: SGHTA, FQGNSA. CDR3 loop: CASSFYGGGGEQYF. CDR3 DNA sequence: TGTGCCAGCAGCTTTTACGGCGGCGGAGGCGAGCAGTACTTC.

This clone is a singleton in its sample. V and J are TRBV6-1 and TRBJ2-2, with D tentatively TRBD1 (5 bases). The CDR3 length is 14 residues. The V gene lost 9 bases and the J gene lost 0 bases, with 11 bases spanning the gap. Germline CDR1 and CDR2: MNHNS and SASEGT. CDR3 sequence reads: CASKQGTNTGELFF. As DNA, the CDR3 is TGTGCCAGTAAGCAGGGAACGAACACCGGGGAGCTGTTTTTT.

This clone was seen only once. The rearrangement uses TRBV9 and TRBJ2-2; D might be TRBD2 (5 bases). Trimming took off 0 bases at V and 0 bases at J, with 9 bases between the two ends. Per germline, CDR1 SGDLS and CDR2 YYNGEE. This CDR3 has 16 residues. For the CDR3, the DNA is TGTGCCAGCAGCGTAGAGGGAGACCCGAACACCGGGGAGCTGTTTTTT. Its translation is CASSVEGDPNTGELFF.

The J gene is TRBJ2-5, the V gene TRBV6-6; TRBD1 matches 9 bases. V shed 0 bases and J 4 bases; nucleotides not matched to a gene: 3. CDR1 MNHNY and CDR2 SVGAGI come from the germline V gene (reference sequence). This CDR3 spans 15 amino acids. CDR3 in DNA: TGTGCCAGCAGTTACTCCGGGACAGGGATAGAGACCCAGTACTTC. Encoded protein: CASSYSGTGIETQYF.

This clone has just one count. The chain carries TRBV19 and TRBJ2-5, with 11 positions matching TRBD2. V dropped 3 bases and J dropped 3; count of bases not matched to a gene: 9. Germline V gene sequence: CDR1 LNHDA, CDR2 SQIVND (reference sequence). CDR3 length: 17 amino acids. CDR3 bases: TGTGCCAGTAGTATCCGGCTCGGGACTAGCGGTGAAGAGACCCAGTACTTC. Amino acids: CASSIRLGTSGEETQYF.

V usage is TRBV6-6 and J usage is TRBJ1-6, with 10 bases identical to TRBD1. Per the germline V gene, CDR1 is MNHNY and CDR2 is SVGAGI (reference sequence). The CDR3 consists of 15 residues. J gave up 7 bases and V 5 bases, and 5 bases lay outside the gene matches. Here the CDR3 reads CASSPRQGANSPLHF. CDR3 DNA sequence: TGTGCCAGCAGTCCCAGACAGGGGGCAAATTCACCCCTCCACTTT.

In its sample, this clone was seen once. The V call is TRBV5-1, the J call TRBJ2-1, with TRBD2 matching over 11 bases. The CDR3 sequence is 18 residues long. The V and J ends lost 4 bases and 3 bases, in that order; junction bases with no gene match: 12. Germline-derived CDR1 and CDR2 are SGHRS and YFSETQ. The CDR3 region is CASSPAPASGGFYNEQFF. The CDR3 bases are TGCGCCAGCAGCCCCGCTCCGGCTAGCGGGGGGTTCTACAATGAGCAGTTCTTC.

V and J are TRBV10-3 and TRBJ2-5, with a tentative D call TRBD2 (7 bases). Germline values: CDR1 ENHRY, CDR2 SYGVKD. V lost 6 bases to trimming and J lost 4 bases, with 18 bases between them. The CDR3 is made up of 15 amino acids. CDR3 in amino acids: CAIRVGGGIGETQYF. CDR3 DNA: TGTGCCATCAGGGTGGGAGGGGGGATTGGAGAGACCCAGTACTTC.

This chain joins TRBV25-1 and TRBJ2-3, with 9 bases identical to TRBD2. The CDR3 extends over 17 amino acids. V lost 2 bases to trimming and J lost 7 bases; unmatched junction nucleotides: 13. Germline lookup yields CDR1 MGHDK and CDR2 SYGVNS. CDR3 residues: CASSEQIAGAASHTQYF. As DNA, the CDR3 is TGTGCCAGCAGTGAACAGATAGCGGGGGCCGCGAGCCATACGCAGTATTTT.

This clone has more than one count but fewer than ten. CDR3 coding DNA: TGTGCCAGCAGCTTGAGCGGGGGGCGCACAGATACGCAGTATTTT. This translates into CASSLSGGRTDTQYF. The chain uses TRBV7-2 and TRBJ2-3, with TRBD2 identical over 9 bases. Unmatched junction bases numbered 2, after V lost 3 bases and J lost 1 base. Looked up from germline, CDR1 is SGHTA and CDR2 is FQGNSA. The CDR3 is made up of 15 amino acids.

The V gene is TRBV29-1, the J gene TRBJ2-5; 8 positions match TRBD1. With 7 bases clipped from V and 5 bases from J, the junction kept 12 bases outside the gene matches. The CDR3 spans 14 residues. Germline loops: CDR1 SQVTM, CDR2 ANQGSEA. Written as DNA, the CDR3 is TGCAGCGCTGGGGACAGGAACGGATGGGAGACCCAGTACTTC. Protein: CSAGDRNGWETQYF.

CDR3: CASSVQIGEETQYF. The CDR3 region has the DNA TGCGCCAGCAGCGTCCAAATCGGGGAAGAGACCCAGTACTTC. This chain uses TRBV4-3 with TRBJ2-5, with a tentative D call TRBD2 (5 bases). Per the germline V gene, CDR1 is LGHNA and CDR2 is YSLEER. CDR3 length: 14 residues. V lost 5 bases to trimming and J lost 3 bases, with 13 bases between them.

J is TRBJ1-2 and V is TRBV11-2; tentatively, D is TRBD1 (6 bases). The germline V gene has CDR1 SGHAT and CDR2 FQNNGV. V shed 2 bases and J shed 8 bases, with 15 bases lying between them. There are 14 residues in the CDR3. CDR3 residues: CASSLTRGSGGYTF. The CDR3 DNA sequence: TGTGCCAGCAGCTTAACGAGGGGGTCTGGCGGCTACACCTTC.

On this clone: The same CDR3 is also encoded by other DNA sequences in this sample. This chain links TRBV6-6 with TRBJ1-1, with D hard to call. Trimming took off 6 bases at V and 0 bases at J, with 5 bases between the two ends. Germline CDR1 MNHNY, CDR2 SVGAGI (reference sequence). The CDR3 is 12 amino acids. The CDR3 bases are TGTGCCAGCAGCTCAGTGAACACTGAAGCTTTCTTT. It codes for CASSSVNTEAFF.

V and J are TRBV10-3 and TRBJ1-4; TRBD1 matches 8 bases. Losses at the gene ends were 7 bases for V and 7 bases for J; bases not matched to a gene: 5. The CDR3 sequence is 13 residues long. The germline CDR1 and CDR2 sequences are ENHRY and SYGVKD. The CDR3 nucleotides are TGTGCCATCACAGGGGGCGCGGGTGAAAAACTGTTTTTT. Translated: CAITGGAGEKLFF.

The J gene is TRBJ1-1, the V gene TRBV11-2; no clear D. This CDR3 has 16 amino acids. Germline CDR1 SGHAT, CDR2 FQNNGV. Trimming stripped 5 bases from V and 8 bases from J, with 24 bases between. CDR3 nucleotide sequence: TGTGCCAGCAGCCACAGCGGCGGGAGGAAAAGTTCCGAAGCTTTCTTT. This codes for CASSHSGGRKSSEAFF.

This clone was detected only once. The chain couples TRBV28 to TRBJ1-1; 8 bases match TRBD1. Germline CDR1 and CDR2: MDHEN and SYDVKM. Trimming at V came to 4 bases and at J to 3 bases, leaving 13 bases not matched to a gene. This CDR3 spans 17 amino acids. CDR3 sequence (DNA): TGTGCCAGCAGTTACCCCACGACAGGGGAATTGGACACTGAAGCTTTCTTT. This sequence encodes CASSYPTTGELDTEAFF.

The chain joins TRBV4-1 to TRBJ1-4, with a weak D call TRBD1 (6 bases). The CDR3 spans 15 residues. The germline V gene encodes CDR1 MGHRA and CDR2 YSYEKL. V lost 4 bases and J lost 11, with 20 bases in between. In DNA form, the CDR3 reads TGCGCCAGCAGCCCACAGGGCCTAAGGGTTGGGAAACTGTTTTTT. This codes for CASSPQGLRVGKLFF.

The genes are TRBV5-1 and TRBJ2-7; 7 bases match TRBD2. The CDR3 is 16 amino acids. Germline V gives CDR1 SGHRS, CDR2 YFSETQ. J lost 6 bases, V lost 4 bases, and 16 bases had no gene match. The CDR3 DNA is TGCGCCAGCAGCCCTAAGGGAGTGGGAGGGGTCTCCGAGCAGTACTTC. Protein sequence: CASSPKGVGGVSEQYF.